These 13 T cell receptor beta chains were sequenced from one sample in a study of OX40 agonist ivuxolimab in advanced cancers. Library preparation employed the immunoSEQ multiplex PCR assay. TCRdb retrieved this table from immuneACCESS and kept in-frame rearrangements only. Not all clones are present; in checked studies, unresolved V genes account for under half, and no reason is known for the remainder. The sample table lists more than 75,000 clones, roughly 91% of them with a count of one. In total, the top ten clones hold about 0.32% of the sample. The sample was CD4+ or CD8+ T cells sorted from blood, taken in a trial of the OX40 agonist ivuxolimab. Receptor source: an adult with an advanced solid tumor such as melanoma, head and neck, liver or kidney cancer.

The rearrangement uses TRBV6-1 and TRBJ2-2; 9 nucleotides line up with TRBD1. Germline loops: CDR1 MNHNS, CDR2 SASEGT. The CDR3 contains 13 residues. The V and J ends lost 11 bases and 4 bases, in that order; junction bases with no gene match: 5. For the CDR3, the DNA is TGTGCCGGGGACAGGGTTGGCACCGGGGAGCTGTTTTTT. It codes for CAGDRVGTGELFF.

The chain links TRBV7-2 to TRBJ2-3; D may be TRBD2 (6 bases). Trimming took 6 bases from V and 3 from J, leaving 10 bases between them. Germline assignment: CDR1 SGHTA and CDR2 FQGNSA. The CDR3 contains 13 residues. The CDR3 region is CASSSGTTDTQYF. In DNA form, the CDR3 reads TGTGCCAGCAGTTCCGGGACTACAGATACGCAGTATTTT.

V usage is TRBV7-2 and J usage is TRBJ2-3; D is perhaps TRBD2 (6 bases). Germline-derived CDR1 and CDR2 are SGHTA and FQGNSA. Trimming pared 3 bases from V and 0 bases from J, leaving 13 bases between. This CDR3 is 16 amino acids long. CDR3 region: CASSFGGVFSTDTQYF. CDR3 coding DNA: TGTGCCAGCAGCTTCGGCGGGGTATTCAGCACAGATACGCAGTATTTT. The full variable domain, its missing parts supplied by reference TRBV7-2 and TRBJ2-3, is GAGVSQSPSNKVTEKGKDVELRCDPISGHTALYWYRQSLGQGLEFLIYFQGNSAPDKSGLPSDRFSAERTGGSVSTLTIQRTQQEDSAVYLCASSFGGVFSTDTQYFGPGTRLTVL.

The CDR3 nucleotides read TGTGCCAGCAGCTTCGGGGGTGGGTCCAAAAACATTCAGTACTTC. It codes for CASSFGGGSKNIQYF. V usage is TRBV5-6 and J usage is TRBJ2-4, with TRBD2 as a possible D gene (6 bases). The CDR3 is made up of 15 amino acids. V lost 2 bases and J lost 2, with 11 bases in between. Germline values: CDR1 SGHDT, CDR2 YYEEEE.

The V and J genes are TRBV6-6 and TRBJ1-2; no firm D call. Germline V gene data show CDR1 as MNHNY and CDR2 as SVGAGI (reference sequence). Trimming pared 5 bases from V and 4 bases from J, leaving 11 bases between. The CDR3 runs 13 residues. The CDR3 DNA reads as TGTGCCAGCAGTCACGACACGGGCTATGGCTACACCTTC. Protein sequence: CASSHDTGYGYTF.

The V call is TRBV18, the J call TRBJ2-2; D gene uncertain. The V and J ends lost 3 bases and 2 bases respectively, with 13 bases between them. Germline V CDR1 and CDR2: KGHSH, LQKENI. The CDR3 loop spans 16 amino acids. The CDR3 reads CASSPLNGANTGELFF. For the CDR3, the DNA is TGTGCCAGCTCACCTCTGAACGGCGCAAACACCGGGGAGCTGTTTTTT.

V usage is TRBV7-8 and J usage is TRBJ2-1; D unresolved. The ends were cut back, 2 bases at V and 6 bases at J, with 5 bases in the middle. This CDR3 spans 12 amino acids. In germline, CDR1 is SGHVS, CDR2 FQNEAQ. CDR3: CASSLPFNEQFF. The DNA for the CDR3 is TGTGCCAGCAGCTTACCGTTCAATGAGCAGTTCTTC.

This chain joins TRBV28 and TRBJ1-1; tentative D call: TRBD1 (6 bases). Germline V lookup: CDR1 MDHEN, CDR2 SYDVKM. CDR3 size: 18 residues. Deletions cut 7 bases from V and 2 bases from J, with 26 bases between. For the CDR3, the DNA is TGTGCCAGCATCACCTTCAAGGGCCGACAGGTAAAAAACACTGAAGCTTTCTTT. It translates to CASITFKGRQVKNTEAFF.

This clone has a handful of counts. This chain connects TRBV30 to TRBJ1-2, with a weak D call TRBD1 (5 bases). Germline V CDR1 and CDR2: GTSNPN, SVGIG (reference sequence). Deletions cut 0 bases from V and 10 bases from J, with 12 bases between. The CDR3 has 12 residues. Written as DNA, the CDR3 is TGTGCCTGGAGTGTACGACAGTCAGTCTACACCTTC. Its translation: CAWSVRQSVYTF.

This rearrangement joins TRBV27 to TRBJ1-5; weak D call: TRBD1 (6 bases). V was shortened by 5 bases and J by 5 bases, with 13 bases between the two germline ends. This CDR3 is built from 14 residues. Germline V lookup: CDR1 MNHEY, CDR2 SMNVEV (reference sequence). CDR3 sequence: CASSPQGSYQPQHF. CDR3 bases: TGTGCCAGCAGTCCCCAGGGGTCCTATCAGCCCCAGCATTTT.

V usage is TRBV19 and J usage is TRBJ1-4; possibly TRBD1 for D (6 bases). Looked up from germline, CDR1 is LNHDA and CDR2 is SQIVND (reference sequence). Trimming removed 5 bases at V and 0 bases at J, with 22 bases between. The CDR3 consists of 19 residues. The CDR3 reads CASSGDPTRGLATNEKLFF. The DNA of the CDR3 is TGTGCCAGTAGTGGAGACCCAACAAGGGGGTTGGCAACTAATGAAAAACTGTTTTTT. The whole variable domain, remainder taken from reference TRBV19 and TRBJ1-4, is DGGITQSPKYLFRKEGQNVTLSCEQNLNHDAMYWYRQDPGQGLRLIYYSQIVNDFQKGDIAEGYSVSREKKESFPLTVTSAQKNPTAFYLCASSGDPTRGLATNEKLFFGSGTQLSVL.

The chain employs TRBV2 and TRBJ2-7; D possibly matches TRBD1 or TRBD2 (6 bases each). This CDR3 region has 13 residues. Germline CDR1 is SNHLY and CDR2 is FYNNEI. The V gene lost 6 bases and the J gene lost 5 bases, with 14 bases spanning the gap. CDR3 sequence (DNA): TGTGCCAGCAGGGGGGCTAGCGACCACGAGCAGTACTTC. This codes for CASRGASDHEQYF.

The V call is TRBV28, the J call TRBJ2-2; TRBD1 matches 9 bases. Trimming removed 2 bases from V and 9 bases from J; junction bases left unmatched: 4. Germline V CDR1 and CDR2: MDHEN, SYDVKM. CDR3 length: 14 residues. CDR3 region: CASSLATGGWELFF. Written as DNA, the CDR3 is TGTGCCAGCAGTTTAGCTACAGGGGGCTGGGAGCTGTTTTTT.